The 10 T cell receptor beta chains in this list originate from one sample, sequenced in a study of cytomegalovirus exposure and HLA in healthy donors. In the PCR, 60 Vbeta and 13 Jbeta primers were used. TCRdb's table, derived via immunoSEQ multiplex PCR, lists solely in-frame clones and lacks some. The sample includes 120,000 or so clones, more than 60% seen only once; the top ten take about 1.5%. The sample comprised PBMCs. The receptors derive from a man between 18 and 29 years old in good health and CMV-seronegative.

The V and J genes are TRBV18 and TRBJ1-1; weak D call: TRBD1 (6 bases). In germline, CDR1 is KGHSH, CDR2 LQKENI. Trimming shortened V by 3 bases and J by 7 bases, and 15 bases separated the two germline ends. The CDR3 length is 14 residues. The DNA for the CDR3 is TGTGCCAGCTCACCCCGGGACACTACCCATGAAGCTTTCTTT. Protein sequence: CASSPRDTTHEAFF.

This chain joins TRBV27 and TRBJ2-7; 7 bases are shared with TRBD1. CDR3 length: 13 amino acids. The trim removed 2 bases at V and 6 bases at J, leaving 4 bases unmatched. Germline V CDR1 and CDR2: MNHEY, SMNVEV (reference sequence). CDR3 sequence (DNA): TGTGCCAGCAGTTTAAAGCGGACAGGCGAGCAGTACTTC. Translating it yields CASSLKRTGEQYF.

This chain joins TRBV29-1 and TRBJ2-2; D is perhaps TRBD2 (5 bases). Germline CDR1 reads SQVTM; CDR2 reads ANQGSEA. The CDR3 contains 13 residues. V gave up 3 bases and J gave up 6 bases, with 11 bases separating them. In DNA form, the CDR3 reads TGCAGCGTTGAGCCACTAGTGCCCGGGGAGCTGTTTTTT. This codes for CSVEPLVPGELFF.

In its sample, this clone was seen once. The chain combines TRBV27 with TRBJ2-3; 9 bases line up with TRBD2. Trimming at V came to 7 bases and at J to 4 bases, leaving 9 bases not matched to a gene. CDR3 size: 15 residues. Germline V gene sequence: CDR1 MNHEY, CDR2 SMNVEV (reference sequence). The CDR3 spells CASIRTSVSPDTQYF. CDR3 bases: TGTGCCAGCATTCGGACTAGCGTCTCCCCAGATACGCAGTATTTT.

V gene TRBV9 combines with J gene TRBJ2-7, with 14 bases identical to TRBD2. This CDR3 spans 16 amino acids. J lost 2 bases, V lost 4 bases, and 5 bases had no gene match. Germline CDR1 SGDLS, CDR2 YYNGEE. The CDR3 DNA sequence: TGTGCCAGCAGCCCACCGGGACTAGCGGGAGCCTACGAGCAGTACTTC. This encodes CASSPPGLAGAYEQYF.

The chain recombines TRBV5-8 with TRBJ2-3; 9 bases line up with TRBD2. The CDR3 covers 16 residues. Germline CDR1 is SGHTS and CDR2 is YDEGEE. V lost 4 bases, J lost 1 base, and 7 bases stayed unmatched. CDR3 sequence reads: CASSPGSGGRTDTQYF. CDR3 coding DNA: TGTGCCAGCAGCCCGGGTAGCGGGGGTCGCACAGATACGCAGTATTTT.

The chain employs TRBV6-5 and TRBJ2-7, with TRBD2 identical over 12 bases. The germline V gene encodes CDR1 MNHEY and CDR2 SVGAGI. J gave up 13 bases and V 6 bases, and 13 bases lay outside the gene matches. The CDR3 sequence is 14 residues long. The CDR3 loop is CASSPSGGGYEPYF. The DNA for the CDR3 is TGTGCCAGCAGCCCTAGCGGGGGGGGATACGAGCCCTACTTC.

The chain couples TRBV6-5 to TRBJ1-2; D unclear. The CDR3 has 12 amino acids. The V gene's germline CDR1 is MNHEY and CDR2 SVGAGI. Trimming took 6 bases from V and 5 from J, leaving 10 bases between them. CDR3 bases: TGTGCCAGCAGCCGGGCGGGATATGGCTACACCTTC. It codes for CASSRAGYGYTF.

This chain links TRBV27 with TRBJ2-1, with TRBD2 identical over 11 bases. Germline CDR1 is MNHEY and CDR2 is SMNVEV (reference sequence). With 6 bases clipped from V and 6 bases from J, the junction kept 10 bases outside the gene matches. The CDR3 totals 16 residues. The CDR3 DNA reads TGTGCCAGCAGAAAGGCGGGGCTAGCGGGAGGCAATGAGCAGTTCTTC. Translation: CASRKAGLAGGNEQFF.

This clone has only one observation. The same CDR3 also results from other DNA sequences found in this sample. This chain connects TRBV11-3 to TRBJ1-1; D call uncertain. CDR1 is SGHNT and CDR2 is YENEEA in the germline V gene. Trimming stripped 1 base from V and 6 bases from J, with 9 bases between. This CDR3 has 13 amino acids. CDR3 sequence reads: CASSLGVGAEAFF. CDR3 nucleotides: TGTGCCAGCAGCTTAGGGGTCGGGGCTGAAGCTTTCTTT.